This T cell receptor beta chain was identified in a study of CD8 T cells in Susac syndrome. The authors reverse transcribed 0.5 to 1 ug RNA with random hexamers. TCRdb called the immunoSEQ multiplex PCR reads again in MiXCR, with one record for every CDR3 protein. The sample lists 150,000 to 200,000 distinct CDR3 sequences, around 94% seen once, with about 0.094% in the top ten. Germline values: CDR1 SQVTM, CDR2 ANQGSEA. The CDR3 has 13 amino acids. V was pared by 6 bases and J by 8 bases, with 6 bases of the junction left unmatched. Included as multiple sclerosis controls were treatment-naive patients who had stable or active relapsing-remitting disease. FACS was used to enrich TEMRA cells, whereas the CD8+ and CD4+ T cells were obtained by negative isolation.

The chain links TRBV29-1 to TRBJ2-1; 11 bases map to TRBD1. This TCR derives from a human donor with multiple sclerosis. Source material: CD4+ T cells from PBMCs. The CDR3 DNA reads as TGCAGCGTCCAGGACAGGGGGCTGGATGAGCAGTTCTTC. It translates to CSVQDRGLDEQFF.